The 14 T cell receptor beta chains below come from one sample, sequenced in a study of T cells in Graves' hyperthyroidism and ophthalmopathy. What was amplified from RNA transcripts were TCR beta CDR3 regions. The HTBI set primed first-round TCR CDR3 RT-PCR. TCRdb reanalysed the multiplex PCR reads using MiXCR and keeps one entry per CDR3 protein. In the table there are a few hundred thousand distinct CDR3 sequences, roughly an eighth of which are singletons. What was sequenced was blood. The receptors derive from a woman in her late teens or twenties with Graves' hyperthyroidism.

In this sample, this clonotype turned up many times. The chain recombines TRBV24-1 with TRBJ2-1; no definite D call. The germline V gene encodes CDR1 KGHDR and CDR2 SFDVKD. This CDR3 is built from 14 residues. Trimming pared 3 bases from V and 5 bases from J, leaving 10 bases between. CDR3 protein: CATSDPTANNEQFF. In nucleotides, the CDR3 is TGTGCCACCAGTGATCCTACAGCTAACAATGAGCAGTTCTTC.

This clonotype was observed at least ten times. The chain joins TRBV11-1 to TRBJ2-5; weak D call: TRBD1 (6 bases). The V and J ends lost 1 base and 2 bases respectively, with 11 bases between them. Germline CDR1 SGHAT, CDR2 FQDESV (reference sequence). This CDR3 is built from 15 residues. The chain's CDR3 is CASSLGPGQQETQYF. As DNA, the CDR3 is TGTGCCAGCAGCTTAGGCCCCGGACAGCAAGAGACCCAGTACTTC.

This clonotype was counted a few times. This chain joins TRBV20-1 and TRBJ2-7, with 8 positions matching TRBD1. The germline CDR1 and CDR2 sequences are DFQATT and SNEGSKA (reference sequence). Germline trimming cut 4 bases from V and 1 base from J; bases unmatched to any gene: 6. The CDR3 has 14 amino acids. In DNA, the CDR3 is TGCAGTGCTATTGGGCAGGGGGCTTCCTACGAGCAGTACTTC. It codes for CSAIGQGASYEQYF.

This clonotype was counted ten times or more. The J gene is TRBJ1-4, the V gene TRBV5-1; no clear D. CDR3 size: 15 residues. Germline V gene sequence: CDR1 SGHRS, CDR2 YFSETQ. V shed 2 bases and J shed 0 bases, with 8 bases lying between them. In DNA, the CDR3 is TGCGCCAGCAGCTTAGTTCCTGCAACTAATGAAAAACTGTTTTTT. This encodes CASSLVPATNEKLFF.

In its sample, this clonotype was seen once. J is TRBJ2-7 and V is TRBV6-1; 8 bases are shared with TRBD1. This CDR3 is built from 14 residues. Germline lookup yields CDR1 MNHNS and CDR2 SASEGT. V dropped 7 bases and J dropped 6; count of bases not matched to a gene: 11. CDR3 nucleotides: TGTGCCAGCAAGGACGGCAGGGGGCTTCTCGAGCAGTACTTC. Its protein is CASKDGRGLLEQYF.

The chain employs TRBV19 and TRBJ1-5; 10 positions agree with TRBD1. The CDR3 spans 16 residues. With 7 bases clipped from V and 2 bases from J, the junction kept 8 bases outside the gene matches. CDR1 LNHDA and CDR2 SQIVND come from the germline V gene (reference sequence). CDR3 amino acids: CASTPVGTGGNQPQHF. The CDR3 DNA follows: TGTGCCAGTACCCCAGTCGGGACAGGGGGCAATCAGCCCCAGCATTTT.

The chain's CDR3 is CASSLLVAGESEQYF. The CDR3 DNA follows: TGCGCCAGCAGCTTGTTGGTAGCGGGAGAAAGCGAGCAGTACTTC. The rearrangement joins TRBV5-1 to TRBJ2-7, with 9 bases fitting TRBD2. V was clipped by 1 base and J by 6 bases; unmatched bases: 8. Germline-derived CDR1 and CDR2 are SGHRS and YFSETQ. This CDR3 has 15 amino acids.

This clonotype has at least ten counts. The chain combines TRBV11-2 with TRBJ2-4; 7 bases align to TRBD2. V gave up 5 bases and J gave up 1 base; unmatched junction bases: 11. The length of the CDR3 is 17 residues. CDR1 and CDR2 (germline): SGHAT, FQNNGV. This CDR3 is CASSPTGGWAAKNIQYF. DNA of the CDR3: TGTGCCAGCAGCCCCACCGGGGGGTGGGCGGCCAAAAACATTCAGTACTTC.

The table lists this clonotype with many counts. This chain connects TRBV18 to TRBJ2-7; 8 nucleotides line up with TRBD2. Germline loops: CDR1 KGHSH, CDR2 LQKENI. The CDR3 is 15 residues long. The V and J ends lost 2 bases and 7 bases, in that order; junction bases with no gene match: 10. Written as DNA, the CDR3 is TGTGCCAGCTCACCAAGCGGGAGCTCTTCGGGGGAGCAGTACTTC. Translated: CASSPSGSSSGEQYF.

This rearrangement joins TRBV19 to TRBJ1-5; no clear D. The CDR3 consists of 16 residues. Germline values: CDR1 LNHDA, CDR2 SQIVND (reference sequence). V dropped 7 bases and J dropped 2 bases, with 18 bases sitting between them. CDR3 DNA: TGTGCCAGTACCCCAGACCCGGGATGGGGCAATCAGCCCCAGCATTTT. Translating gives CASTPDPGWGNQPQHF.

This clonotype was detected a few times. V is TRBV6-1 and J is TRBJ2-3; TRBD2 matches 9 bases. The CDR3 is made up of 15 amino acids. CDR1 and CDR2 (germline): MNHNS, SASEGT. J gave up 2 bases and V 6 bases, and 6 bases lay outside the gene matches. The CDR3 region is CASRAGTSYTDTQYF. The DNA of the CDR3 is TGTGCCAGCAGGGCCGGGACTAGCTACACAGATACGCAGTATTTT.

The gene calls are TRBV12-3 or TRBV12-4 and TRBJ2-3, with TRBD2 matching 10 bases. V lost 6 bases and J lost 7; bases outside the gene matches: 13. This CDR3 contains 16 residues. The CDR3 is CASRLTSGERVYTQYF. CDR3 nucleotides: TGTGCCAGCAGACTTACTAGCGGGGAAAGGGTGTATACGCAGTATTTT.

This clonotype was found a few times. This sequence joins TRBV4-1 and TRBJ2-1, with D possibly matching TRBD2 (7 bases). V lost 3 bases and J 8 bases, leaving 17 bases between the germline ends. The CDR3 has 15 amino acids. CDR1 and CDR2 (germline): MGHRA, YSYEKL. The CDR3 nucleotides read TGCGCCAGCAGCCAGTTTGGGAGAGGGGGGGATGAGCAGTTCTTC. It specifies CASSQFGRGGDEQFF.

As concerns this clonotype: Just one base apart from a much larger clone, this may be a read error. CDR3 sequence (DNA): TGTGCCAGCGCCGTTGGGACAGCTTCCTACGAGCGGTACTTC. This gives the protein CASAVGTASYERYF. This chain joins TRBV11-2 and TRBJ2-7, with 7 bases lining up with TRBD1. Germline CDR1 and CDR2: SGHAT and FQNNGV. This CDR3 contains 14 residues.